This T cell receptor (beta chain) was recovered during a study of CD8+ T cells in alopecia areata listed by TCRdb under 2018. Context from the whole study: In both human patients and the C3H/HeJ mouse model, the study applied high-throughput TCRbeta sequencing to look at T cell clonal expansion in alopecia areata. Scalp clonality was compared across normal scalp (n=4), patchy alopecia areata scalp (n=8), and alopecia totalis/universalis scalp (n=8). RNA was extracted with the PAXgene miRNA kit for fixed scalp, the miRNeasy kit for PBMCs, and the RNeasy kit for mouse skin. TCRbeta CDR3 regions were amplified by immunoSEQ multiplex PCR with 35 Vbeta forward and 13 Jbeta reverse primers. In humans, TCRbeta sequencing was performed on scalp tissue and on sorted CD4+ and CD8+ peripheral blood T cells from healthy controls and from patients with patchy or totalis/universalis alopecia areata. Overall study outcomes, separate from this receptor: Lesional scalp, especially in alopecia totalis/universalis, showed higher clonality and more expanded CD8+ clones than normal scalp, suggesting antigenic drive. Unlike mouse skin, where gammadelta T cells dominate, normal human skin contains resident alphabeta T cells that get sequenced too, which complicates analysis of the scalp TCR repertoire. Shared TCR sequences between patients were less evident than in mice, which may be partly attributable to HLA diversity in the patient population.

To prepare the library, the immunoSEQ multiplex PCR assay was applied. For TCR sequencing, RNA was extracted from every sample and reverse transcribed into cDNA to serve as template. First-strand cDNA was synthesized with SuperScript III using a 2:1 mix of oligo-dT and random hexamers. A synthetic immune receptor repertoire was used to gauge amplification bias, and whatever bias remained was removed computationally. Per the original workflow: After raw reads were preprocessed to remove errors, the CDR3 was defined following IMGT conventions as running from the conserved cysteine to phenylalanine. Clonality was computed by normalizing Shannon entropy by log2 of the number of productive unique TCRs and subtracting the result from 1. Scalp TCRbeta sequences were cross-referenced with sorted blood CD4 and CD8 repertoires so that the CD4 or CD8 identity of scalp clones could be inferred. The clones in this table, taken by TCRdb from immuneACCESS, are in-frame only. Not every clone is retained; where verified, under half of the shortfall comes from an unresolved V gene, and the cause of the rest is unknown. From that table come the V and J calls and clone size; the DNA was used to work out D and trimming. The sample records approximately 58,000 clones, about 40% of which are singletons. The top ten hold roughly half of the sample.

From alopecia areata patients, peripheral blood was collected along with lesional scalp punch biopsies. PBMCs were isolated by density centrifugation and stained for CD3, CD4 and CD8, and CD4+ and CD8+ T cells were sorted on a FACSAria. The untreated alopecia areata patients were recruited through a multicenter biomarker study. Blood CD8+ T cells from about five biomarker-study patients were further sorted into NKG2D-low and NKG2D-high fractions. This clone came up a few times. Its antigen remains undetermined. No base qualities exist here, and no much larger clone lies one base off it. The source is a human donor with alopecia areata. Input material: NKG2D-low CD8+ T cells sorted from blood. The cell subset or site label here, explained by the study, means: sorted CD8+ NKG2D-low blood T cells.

This receptor has the CDR3 CASSLLGVQGEAFF. The DNA sequence is given as TGTGCCAGCAGCTTGTTAGGGGTGCAGGGTGAAGCTTTCTTT. The chain is made from TRBV5-4 and TRBJ1-1; the D gene is perhaps TRBD1, on 5 matching bases. There are 14 amino acids in the CDR3, from cysteine to phenylalanine inclusive. The DNA shown is the 42-base CDR3, in frame from base 1. The V and J ends are trimmed by 1 base and 7 bases, leaving 14 bases between them. Reading the germline V gene (reference sequence) gives CDR1 SGHNT and CDR2 YYREEE.